This T cell receptor beta chain was sequenced in a study of blood T cell repertoires in COVID-19. As for the study in general: Samples of COVID-19 (acute and convalescent) were obtained from the United States, Italy and Spain.

The CDR3 totals 16 residues. CDR1 is SGHAT and CDR2 is FQNNGV in the germline V gene. Trimming cost V 6 bases and J 2 bases, with 20 bases left between them. Only in-frame clones appear in the TCRdb table, and some are missing; sequencing was by immunoSEQ multiplex PCR. The repertoire has some 68,000 clones, 87% of them found once; the top ten carry roughly 3.1%. The receptor's source is a woman aged 50 to 65 with COVID-19, enrolled during active disease. Material for sequencing was peripheral blood. The J gene is TRBJ2-7, the V gene TRBV11-2; D possibly corresponds to TRBD1 (5 bases). The CDR3 nucleotides read TGTGCCAGCAGATCCCCAAGAGACAGCATACCCTACGAGCAGTACTTC. Amino acid sequence: CASRSPRDSIPYEQYF.